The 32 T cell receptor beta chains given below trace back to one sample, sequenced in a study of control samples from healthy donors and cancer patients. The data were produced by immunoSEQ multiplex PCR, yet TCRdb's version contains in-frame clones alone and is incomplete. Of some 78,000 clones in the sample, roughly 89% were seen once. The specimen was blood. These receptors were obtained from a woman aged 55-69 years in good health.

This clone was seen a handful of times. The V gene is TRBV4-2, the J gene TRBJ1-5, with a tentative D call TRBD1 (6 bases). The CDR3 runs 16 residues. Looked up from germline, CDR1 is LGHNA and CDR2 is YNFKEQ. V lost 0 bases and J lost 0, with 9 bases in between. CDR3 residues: CASSQETGYSNQPQHF. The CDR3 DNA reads TGTGCCAGCAGCCAAGAAACAGGGTATAGCAATCAGCCCCAGCATTTT.

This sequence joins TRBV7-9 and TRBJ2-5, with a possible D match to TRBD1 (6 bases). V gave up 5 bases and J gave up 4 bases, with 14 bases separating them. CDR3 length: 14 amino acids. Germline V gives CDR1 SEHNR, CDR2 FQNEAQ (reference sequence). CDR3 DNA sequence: TGTGCCAGCAGCCCTGGACAGTATTTAGAGACCCAGTACTTC. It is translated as CASSPGQYLETQYF.

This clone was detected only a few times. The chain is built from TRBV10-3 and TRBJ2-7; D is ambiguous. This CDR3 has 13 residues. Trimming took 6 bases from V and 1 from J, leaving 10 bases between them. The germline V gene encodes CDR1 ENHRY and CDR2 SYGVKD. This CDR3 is CAIRGRLSYEQYF. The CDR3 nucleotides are TGTGCCATCAGAGGACGCTTGTCCTACGAGCAGTACTTC.

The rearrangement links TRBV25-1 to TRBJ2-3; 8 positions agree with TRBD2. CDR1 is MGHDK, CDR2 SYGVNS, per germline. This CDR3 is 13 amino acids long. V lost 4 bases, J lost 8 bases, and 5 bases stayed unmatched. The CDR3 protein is CASSVQRESTQYF. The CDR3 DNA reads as TGTGCCAGCAGTGTTCAGCGGGAGTCTACGCAGTATTTT. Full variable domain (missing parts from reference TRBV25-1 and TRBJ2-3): EADIYQTPRYLVIGTGKKITLECSQTMGHDKMYWYQQDPGMELHLIHYSYGVNSTEKGDLSSESTVSRIRTEHFPLTLESARPSHTSQYLCASSVQRESTQYFGPGTRLTVL.

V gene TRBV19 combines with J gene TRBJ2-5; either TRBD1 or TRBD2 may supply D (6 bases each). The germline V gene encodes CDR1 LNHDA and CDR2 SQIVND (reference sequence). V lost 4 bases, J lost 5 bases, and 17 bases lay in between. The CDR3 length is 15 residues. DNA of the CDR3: TGTGCCAGTAGTACATCCTGGGGGGCAGGTGAGACCCAGTACTTC. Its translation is CASSTSWGAGETQYF.

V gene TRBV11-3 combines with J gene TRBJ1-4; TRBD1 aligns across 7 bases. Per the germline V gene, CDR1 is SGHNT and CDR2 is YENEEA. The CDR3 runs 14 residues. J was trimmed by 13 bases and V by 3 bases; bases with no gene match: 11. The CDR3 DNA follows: TGTGCCAGCAGCTTGGGCCCGTCCAGGGACAGACTGTTTTTT. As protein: CASSLGPSRDRLFF.

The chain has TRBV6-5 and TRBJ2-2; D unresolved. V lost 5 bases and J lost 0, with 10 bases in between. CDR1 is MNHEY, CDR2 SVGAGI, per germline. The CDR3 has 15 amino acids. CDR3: CASSPRIANTGELFF. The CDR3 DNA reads TGTGCCAGCAGTCCCAGGATCGCGAACACCGGGGAGCTGTTTTTT.

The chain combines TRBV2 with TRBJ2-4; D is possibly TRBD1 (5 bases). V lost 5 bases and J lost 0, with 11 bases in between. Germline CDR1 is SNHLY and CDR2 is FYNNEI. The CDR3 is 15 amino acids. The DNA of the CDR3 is TGTGCCAGCAGTCCTGACAGCCTAGCCAAAAACATTCAGTACTTC. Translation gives CASSPDSLAKNIQYF.

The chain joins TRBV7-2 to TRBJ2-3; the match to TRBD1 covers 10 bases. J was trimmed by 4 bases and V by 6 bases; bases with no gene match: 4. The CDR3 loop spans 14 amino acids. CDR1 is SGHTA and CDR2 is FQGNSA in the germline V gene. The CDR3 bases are TGTGCCAGCAGTGGACAGGGGGGCCCAGATACGCAGTATTTT. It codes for CASSGQGGPDTQYF.

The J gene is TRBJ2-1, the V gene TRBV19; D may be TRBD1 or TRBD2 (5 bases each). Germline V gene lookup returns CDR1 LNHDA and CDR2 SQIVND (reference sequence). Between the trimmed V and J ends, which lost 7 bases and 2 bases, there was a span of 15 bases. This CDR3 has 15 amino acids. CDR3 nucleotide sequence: TGTGCCAGTACCGGTTCAGGGAGAGCCTACAATGAGCAGTTCTTC. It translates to CASTGSGRAYNEQFF.

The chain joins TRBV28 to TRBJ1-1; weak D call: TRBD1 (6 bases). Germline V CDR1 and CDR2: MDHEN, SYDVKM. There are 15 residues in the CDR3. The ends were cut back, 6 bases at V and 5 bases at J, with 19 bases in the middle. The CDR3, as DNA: TGTGCCAGCAGCTCCCCCGGATTTAGGGGGACTGAAGCTTTCTTT. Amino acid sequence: CASSSPGFRGTEAFF.

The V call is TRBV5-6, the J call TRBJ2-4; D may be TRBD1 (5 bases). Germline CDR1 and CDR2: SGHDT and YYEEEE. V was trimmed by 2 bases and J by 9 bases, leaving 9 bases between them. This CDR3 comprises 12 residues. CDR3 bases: TGTGCCAGCAGCTTCCAAAGGGGCATTCAGTACTTC. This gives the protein CASSFQRGIQYF.

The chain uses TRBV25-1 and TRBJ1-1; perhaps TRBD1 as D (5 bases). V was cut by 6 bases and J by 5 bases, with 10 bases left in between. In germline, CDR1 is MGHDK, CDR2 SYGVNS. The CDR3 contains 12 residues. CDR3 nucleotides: TGTGCCAGCAGCCTGCGGGGGACTGAAGCTTTCTTT. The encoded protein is CASSLRGTEAFF.

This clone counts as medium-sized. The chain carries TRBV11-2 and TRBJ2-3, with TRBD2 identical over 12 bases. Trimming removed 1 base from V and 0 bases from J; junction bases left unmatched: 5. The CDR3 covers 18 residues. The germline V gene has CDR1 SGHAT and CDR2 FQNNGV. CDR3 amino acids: CASSLGASGGASTDTQYF. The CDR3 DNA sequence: TGTGCCAGCAGCTTAGGGGCTAGCGGGGGGGCAAGCACAGATACGCAGTATTTT.

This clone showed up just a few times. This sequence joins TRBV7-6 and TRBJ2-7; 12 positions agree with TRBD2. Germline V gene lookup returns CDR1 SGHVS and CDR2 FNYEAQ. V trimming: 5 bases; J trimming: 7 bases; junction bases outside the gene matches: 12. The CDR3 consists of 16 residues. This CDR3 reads CASSAGTSGRGWEQYF. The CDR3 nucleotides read TGTGCCAGCAGCGCGGGGACTAGCGGGCGGGGTTGGGAGCAGTACTTC.

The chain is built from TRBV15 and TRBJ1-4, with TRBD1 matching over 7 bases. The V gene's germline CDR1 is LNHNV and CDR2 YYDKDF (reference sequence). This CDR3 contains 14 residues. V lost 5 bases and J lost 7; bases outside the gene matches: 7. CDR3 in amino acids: CATSWSRGREKLFF. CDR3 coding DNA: TGTGCCACCAGCTGGAGTAGGGGGCGTGAAAAACTGTTTTTT.

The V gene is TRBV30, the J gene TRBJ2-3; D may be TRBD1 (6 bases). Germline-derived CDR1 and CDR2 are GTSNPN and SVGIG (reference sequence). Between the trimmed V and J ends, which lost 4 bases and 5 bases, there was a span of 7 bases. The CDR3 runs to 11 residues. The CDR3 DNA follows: TGTGCCTGGACAGGGGAAGATACGCAGTATTTT. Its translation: CAWTGEDTQYF.

Written as DNA, the CDR3 is TGTGCCAGCAGTTCCTCCGTGGGTTTAGGCAGTTTCAATCAGCCCCAGCATTTT. Its translation: CASSSSVGLGSFNQPQHF. The chain uses TRBV28 and TRBJ1-5; D is unresolved. Germline V gene sequence: CDR1 MDHEN, CDR2 SYDVKM. The V end lost 4 bases, the J end lost 3 bases, and 22 bases lay between the germline ends. The CDR3 is 18 residues long.

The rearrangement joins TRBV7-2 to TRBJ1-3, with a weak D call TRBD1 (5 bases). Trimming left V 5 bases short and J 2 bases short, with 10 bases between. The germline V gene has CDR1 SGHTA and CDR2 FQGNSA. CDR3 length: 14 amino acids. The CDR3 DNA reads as TGTGCCAGCAGCCCCCGGGGCACTGGAAACACCATATATTTT. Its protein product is CASSPRGTGNTIYF.

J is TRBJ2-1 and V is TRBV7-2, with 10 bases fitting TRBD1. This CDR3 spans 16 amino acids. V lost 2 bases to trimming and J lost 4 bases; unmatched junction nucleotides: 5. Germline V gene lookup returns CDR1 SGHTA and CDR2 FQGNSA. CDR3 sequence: CASSLIGTGVYNEQFF. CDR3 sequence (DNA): TGTGCCAGCAGCTTAATCGGGACAGGGGTATACAATGAGCAGTTCTTC. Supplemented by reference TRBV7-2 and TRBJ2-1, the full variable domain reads GAGVSQSPSNKVTEKGKDVELRCDPISGHTALYWYRQSLGQGLEFLIYFQGNSAPDKSGLPSDRFSAERTGGSVSTLTIQRTQQEDSAVYLCASSLIGTGVYNEQFFGPGTRLTVL.

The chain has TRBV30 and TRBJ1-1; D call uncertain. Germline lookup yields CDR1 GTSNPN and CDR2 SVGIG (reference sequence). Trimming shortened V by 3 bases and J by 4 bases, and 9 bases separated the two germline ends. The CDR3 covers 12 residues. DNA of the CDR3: TGTGCCTGGAGCAGGAGGACCACTGAAGCTTTCTTT. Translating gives CAWSRRTTEAFF. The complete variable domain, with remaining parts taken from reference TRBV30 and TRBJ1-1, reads SQTIHQWPATLVQPVGSPLSLECTVEGTSNPNLYWYRQAAGRGLQLLFYSVGIGQISSEVPQNLSASRPQDRQFILSSKKLLLSDSGFYLCAWSRRTTEAFFGQGTRLTVV.

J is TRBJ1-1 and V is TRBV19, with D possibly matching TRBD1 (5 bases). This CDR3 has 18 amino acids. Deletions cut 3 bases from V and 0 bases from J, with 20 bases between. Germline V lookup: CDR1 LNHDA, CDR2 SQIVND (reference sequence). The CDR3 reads CASSILTNRQRMNTEAFF. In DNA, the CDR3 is TGTGCCAGTAGTATTCTTACCAACAGACAGCGGATGAACACTGAAGCTTTCTTT.

The CDR3 is CASSPSRRLPQHF. The CDR3 coding sequence is TGTGCCAGCAGCCCCAGCCGGCGCCTGCCCCAGCATTTT. This chain joins TRBV21-1 and TRBJ1-5. TRBV21-1 is given as a pseudogene. This CDR3 has 13 residues.

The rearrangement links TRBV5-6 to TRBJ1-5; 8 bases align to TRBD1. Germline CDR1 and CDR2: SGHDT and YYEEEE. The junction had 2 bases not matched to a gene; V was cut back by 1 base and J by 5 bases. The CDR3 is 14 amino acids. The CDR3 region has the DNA TGTGCCAGCAGCTTGTCAGGGGGCGATCAGCCCCAGCATTTT. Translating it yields CASSLSGGDQPQHF. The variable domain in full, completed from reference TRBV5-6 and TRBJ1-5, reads DAGVTQSPTHLIKTRGQQVTLRCSPKSGHDTVSWYQQALGQGPQFIFQYYEEEERQRGNFPDRFSGHQFPNYSSELNVNALLLGDSALYLCASSLSGGDQPQHFGDGTRLSIL.

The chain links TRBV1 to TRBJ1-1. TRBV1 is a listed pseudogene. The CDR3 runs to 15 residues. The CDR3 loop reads CTSSHVRGVRTEAFF. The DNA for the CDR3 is TGCACCAGCAGCCATGTCCGGGGCGTTCGGACTGAAGCTTTCTTT.

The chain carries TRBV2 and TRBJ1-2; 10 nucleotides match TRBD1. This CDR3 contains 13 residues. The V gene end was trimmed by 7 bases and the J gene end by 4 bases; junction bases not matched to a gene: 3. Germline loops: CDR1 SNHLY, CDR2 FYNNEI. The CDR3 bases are TGTGCCAGCAAGGGGACAGGGGCCTATGGCTACACCTTC. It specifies CASKGTGAYGYTF. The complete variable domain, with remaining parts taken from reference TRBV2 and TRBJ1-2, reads EPEVTQTPSHQVTQMGQEVILRCVPISNHLYFYWYRQILGQKVEFLVSFYNNEISEKSEIFDDQFSVERPDGSNFTLKIRSTKLEDSAMYFCASKGTGAYGYTFGSGTRLTVV.

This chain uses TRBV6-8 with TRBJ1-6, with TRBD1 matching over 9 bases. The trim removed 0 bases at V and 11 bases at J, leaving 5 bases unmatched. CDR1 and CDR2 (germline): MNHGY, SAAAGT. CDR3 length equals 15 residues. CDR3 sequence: CASSYSNRGLTPLHF. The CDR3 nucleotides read TGTGCCAGCAGTTACTCAAACAGGGGGCTGACACCCCTCCACTTT.

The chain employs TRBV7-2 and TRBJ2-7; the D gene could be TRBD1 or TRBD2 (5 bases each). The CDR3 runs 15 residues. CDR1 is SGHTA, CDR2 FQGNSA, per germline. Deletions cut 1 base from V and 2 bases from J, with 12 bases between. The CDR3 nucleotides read TGTGCCAGCAGCTTAGGGGGGTTACTTCCCTACGAGCAGTACTTC. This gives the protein CASSLGGLLPYEQYF.

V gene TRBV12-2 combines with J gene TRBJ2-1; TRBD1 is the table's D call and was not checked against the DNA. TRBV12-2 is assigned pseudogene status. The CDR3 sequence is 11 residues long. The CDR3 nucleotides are TGTGCAAGTCGTGATGGGCGTGAGCAGTTCTTC. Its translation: CASRDGREQFF.

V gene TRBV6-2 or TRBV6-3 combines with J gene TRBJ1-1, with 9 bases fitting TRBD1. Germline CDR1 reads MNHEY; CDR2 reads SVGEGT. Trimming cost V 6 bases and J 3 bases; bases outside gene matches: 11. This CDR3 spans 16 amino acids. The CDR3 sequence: CASSLNRGRWDTEAFF. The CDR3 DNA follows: TGTGCCAGCAGCCTTAACAGGGGGCGATGGGACACTGAAGCTTTCTTT.

The CDR3 spells CASSPRGAVLSGANVLTF. The CDR3 DNA sequence: TGTGCCAGCAGCCCCAGGGGGGCGGTCCTCTCTGGGGCCAACGTCCTGACTTTC. The chain uses TRBV7-3 and TRBJ2-6, with D possibly matching TRBD1 (7 bases). CDR1 is SGHTA and CDR2 is FQGTGA in the germline V gene. V lost 5 bases to trimming and J lost 0 bases, with 17 bases between them. This CDR3 is built from 18 residues.

The CDR3, as DNA: TGTGCCAGCAGGGGGAACGGACGTTATGGCTACACCTTC. This sequence encodes CASRGNGRYGYTF. The chain recombines TRBV2 with TRBJ1-2; D ambiguous. From germline, CDR1 is SNHLY and CDR2 FYNNEI. The CDR3 sequence is 13 residues long. V shed 6 bases and J shed 5 bases, with 13 bases lying between them.